The rows below give T cell receptor beta chains drawn from one sample of a study of cytomegalovirus exposure and HLA in healthy donors. Method: immunoSEQ multiplex PCR; TCRdb's copy keeps in-frame clones and lacks some. The sample yields roughly 180,000 clones, 65% to 85% seen once. The source material was PBMCs. All receptors come from a female donor in good health and CMV-seronegative. The CDR3 runs from the conserved cysteine through the conserved F or W. D genes are given only for firm matches. Not all rows give a size; the values are once, few, many and, for expanded clones, a class.

.,TRBJ2-7,TRBV11-2,.,TGTGCCAGCAGCTTGGCGGGGACGGGAAACGAGCAGTACTTC,CASSLAGTGNEQYF
.,TRBJ1-2,TRBV28,TRBD1,TGTGCCAGCAGATGGGACAGGGGCAGTGGCTACACCTTC,CASRWDRGSGYTF
.,TRBJ2-1,TRBV4-2,TRBD1,TGTGCCAGCAGCCGTAGATGGGACAGGGGGCAATACAATGAGCAGTTCTTC,CASSRRWDRGQYNEQFF
.,TRBJ2-7,TRBV9,TRBD1,TGTGCCAGCAGCTCAGGGGGCGAGGAGCAGTACTTC,CASSSGGEEQYF
.,TRBJ1-3,TRBV7-9,TRBD1,TGTGCCAGCAGCGCCGGGACAGCCAGTGGAAACACCATATATTTT,CASSAGTASGNTIYF
few,TRBJ2-5,TRBV7-9,.,TGTGCCAGCAGCTTAGTGGGGGCAGAGACCCAGTACTTC,CASSLVGAETQYF
.,TRBJ2-7,TRBV6-5,TRBD1,TGTGCCAGCAGTTACTCAACAGGGGAAAGCTCCTACGAGCAGTACTTC,CASSYSTGESSYEQYF
.,TRBJ1-2,TRBV27,TRBD1,TGTGCCAGCAGACCCGGGACAGGGTACGGCTACACCTTC,CASRPGTGYGYTF
few,TRBJ1-2,TRBV6-1,TRBD1,TGTGCCAGCAGCATAACGGGACAGGGAGACGGCTACACCTTC,CASSITGQGDGYTF
.,TRBJ2-7,TRBV7-2,.,TGTGCCAGCAGCTTACGTCGTACGGAGGAGCAGTACTTC,CASSLRRTEEQYF
.,TRBJ2-7,TRBV7-2,TRBD1,TGTGCCAGCAGCATTGGGACAGGCCCTACCTACGAGCAGTACTTC,CASSIGTGPTYEQYF